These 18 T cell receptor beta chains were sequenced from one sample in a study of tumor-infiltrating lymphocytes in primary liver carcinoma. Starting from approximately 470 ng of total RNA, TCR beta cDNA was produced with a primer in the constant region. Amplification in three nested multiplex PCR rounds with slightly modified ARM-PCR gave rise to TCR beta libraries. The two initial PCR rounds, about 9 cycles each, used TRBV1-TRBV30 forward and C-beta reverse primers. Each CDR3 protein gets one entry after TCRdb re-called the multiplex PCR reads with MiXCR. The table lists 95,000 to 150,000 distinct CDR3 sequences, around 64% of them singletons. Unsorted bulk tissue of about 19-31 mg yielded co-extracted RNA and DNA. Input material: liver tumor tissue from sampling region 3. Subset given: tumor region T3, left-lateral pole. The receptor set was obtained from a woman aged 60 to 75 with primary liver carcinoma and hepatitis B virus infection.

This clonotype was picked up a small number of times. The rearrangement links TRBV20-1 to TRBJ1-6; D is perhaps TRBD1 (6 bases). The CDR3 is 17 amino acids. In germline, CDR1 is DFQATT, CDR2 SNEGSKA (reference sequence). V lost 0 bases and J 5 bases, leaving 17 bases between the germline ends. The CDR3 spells CSARDLEGQQNNSPLHF. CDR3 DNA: TGCAGTGCTAGAGATCTGGAAGGACAGCAAAATAATTCACCCCTCCACTTT.

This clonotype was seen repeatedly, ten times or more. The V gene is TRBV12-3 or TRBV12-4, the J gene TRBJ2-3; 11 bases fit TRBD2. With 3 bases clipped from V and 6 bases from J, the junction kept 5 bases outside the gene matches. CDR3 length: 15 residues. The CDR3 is CASSFPWTSGDTQYF. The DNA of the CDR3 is TGTGCCAGCAGTTTCCCCTGGACTAGCGGGGATACGCAGTATTTT.

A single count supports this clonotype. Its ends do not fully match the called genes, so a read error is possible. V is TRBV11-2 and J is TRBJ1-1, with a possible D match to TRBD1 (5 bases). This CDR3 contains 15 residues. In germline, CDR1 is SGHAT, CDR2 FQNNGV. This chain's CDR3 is CVSSSLHGAVGEAFF. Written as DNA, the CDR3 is TGTGTCAGCAGCTCCCTACATGGGGCAGTAGGTGAAGCTTTCTTT.

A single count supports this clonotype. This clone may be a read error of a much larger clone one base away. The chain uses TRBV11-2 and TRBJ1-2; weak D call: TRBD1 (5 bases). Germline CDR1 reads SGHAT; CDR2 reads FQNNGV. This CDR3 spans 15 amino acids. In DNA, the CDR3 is TGTGCCACCAGCTTAGATCCCTCAGGGAGGTATGGCTACACCTTC. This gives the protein CATSLDPSGRYGYTF.

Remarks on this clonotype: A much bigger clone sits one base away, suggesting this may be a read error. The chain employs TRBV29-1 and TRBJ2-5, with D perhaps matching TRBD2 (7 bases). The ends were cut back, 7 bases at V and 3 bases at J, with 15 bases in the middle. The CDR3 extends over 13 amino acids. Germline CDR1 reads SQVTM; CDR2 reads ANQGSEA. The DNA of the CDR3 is TGCAGCGCCGTGGGGGGGCAGGAAGAGACCCAGTACTTC. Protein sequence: CSAVGGQEETQYF. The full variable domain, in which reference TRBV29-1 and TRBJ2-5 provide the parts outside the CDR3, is SAVISQKPSRDICQRGTSLTIQCQVDSQVTMMFWYRQQPGQSLTLIATANQGSEATYESGFVIDKFPISRPNLTFSTLTVSNMSPEDSSIYLCSAVGGQEETQYFGPGTRLLVL.

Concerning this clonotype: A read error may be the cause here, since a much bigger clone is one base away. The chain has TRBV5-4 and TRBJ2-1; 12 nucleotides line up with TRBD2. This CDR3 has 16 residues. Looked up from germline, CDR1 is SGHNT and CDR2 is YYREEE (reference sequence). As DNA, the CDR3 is TGTGTCAGCAGCTTGGCTGCTAGCGGGAGGGCCAATGAGCAGTTCTTC. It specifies CVSSLAASGRANEQFF.

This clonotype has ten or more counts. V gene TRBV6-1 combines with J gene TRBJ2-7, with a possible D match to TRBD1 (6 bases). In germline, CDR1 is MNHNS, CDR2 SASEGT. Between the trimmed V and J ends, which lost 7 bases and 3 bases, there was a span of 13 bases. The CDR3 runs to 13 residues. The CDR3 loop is CASIGRGSYEQYF. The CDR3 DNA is TGTGCCAGCATTGGCAGGGGTAGCTACGAGCAGTACTTC.

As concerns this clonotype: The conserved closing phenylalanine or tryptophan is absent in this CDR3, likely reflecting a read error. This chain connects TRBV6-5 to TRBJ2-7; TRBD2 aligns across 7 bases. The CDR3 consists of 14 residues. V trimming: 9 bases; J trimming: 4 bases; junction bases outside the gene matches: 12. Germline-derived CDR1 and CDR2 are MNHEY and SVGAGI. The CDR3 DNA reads TGTGCCAGTAGTAAAGTGGGAGGGCCATACGAGCAGTACTTA. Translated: CASSKVGGPYEQYL.

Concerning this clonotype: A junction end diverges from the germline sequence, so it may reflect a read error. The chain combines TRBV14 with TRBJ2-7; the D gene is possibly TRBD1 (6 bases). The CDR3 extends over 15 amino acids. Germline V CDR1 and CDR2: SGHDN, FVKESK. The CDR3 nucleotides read TGTGCCAGTAGCCTAGCACCCGGACAGCACTACGAGCAGTACTTC. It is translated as CASSLAPGQHYEQYF.

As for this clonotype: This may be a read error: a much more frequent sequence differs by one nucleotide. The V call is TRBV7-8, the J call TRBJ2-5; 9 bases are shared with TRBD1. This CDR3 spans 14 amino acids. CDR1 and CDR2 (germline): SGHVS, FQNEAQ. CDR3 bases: TGTGCCAGCAGCCACCGGGACAGGGTTAAGACCCAGCACTTC. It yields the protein CASSHRDRVKTQHF.

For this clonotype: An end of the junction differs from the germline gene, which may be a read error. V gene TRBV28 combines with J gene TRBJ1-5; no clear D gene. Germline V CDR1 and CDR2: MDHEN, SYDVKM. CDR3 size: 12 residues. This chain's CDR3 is CASSPRDQSQHF. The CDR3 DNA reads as TGTGCCAGCAGTCCCCGCGATCAGTCCCAGCATTTT.

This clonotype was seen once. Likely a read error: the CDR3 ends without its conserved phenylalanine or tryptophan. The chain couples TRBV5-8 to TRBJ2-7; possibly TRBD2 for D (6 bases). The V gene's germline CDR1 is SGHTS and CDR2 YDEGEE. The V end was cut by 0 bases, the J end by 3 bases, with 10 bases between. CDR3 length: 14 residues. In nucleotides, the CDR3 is TGTGCCAGCAGCTTGGCCCCCGGGAGCTACGAGCAGTACTCC. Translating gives CASSLAPGSYEQYS.

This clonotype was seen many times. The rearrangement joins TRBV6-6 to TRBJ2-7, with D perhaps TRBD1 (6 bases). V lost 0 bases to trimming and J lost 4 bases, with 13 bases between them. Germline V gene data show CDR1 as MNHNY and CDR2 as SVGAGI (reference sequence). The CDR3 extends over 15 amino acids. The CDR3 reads CASSYSADQGYEQYF. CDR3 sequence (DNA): TGTGCCAGCAGTTACTCGGCGGACCAGGGGTACGAGCAGTACTTC.

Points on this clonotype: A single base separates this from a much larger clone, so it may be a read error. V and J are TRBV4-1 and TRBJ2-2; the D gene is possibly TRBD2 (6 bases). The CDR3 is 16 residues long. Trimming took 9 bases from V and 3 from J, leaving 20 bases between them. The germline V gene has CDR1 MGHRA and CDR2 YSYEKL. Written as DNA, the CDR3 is TGCGCCAGACTCCTAGAGCTGGAGGGCCACACCGGGGAGCTGTTTTTT. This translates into CARLLELEGHTGELFF.

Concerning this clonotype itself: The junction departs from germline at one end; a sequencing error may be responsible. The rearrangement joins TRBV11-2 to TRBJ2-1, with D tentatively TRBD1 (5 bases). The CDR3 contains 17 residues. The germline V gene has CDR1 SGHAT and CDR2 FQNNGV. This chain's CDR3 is CASSLPFRQTSPHEQLF. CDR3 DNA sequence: TGTGCCAGCAGCTTACCCTTCCGACAGACGAGTCCGCATGAGCAACTCTTC.

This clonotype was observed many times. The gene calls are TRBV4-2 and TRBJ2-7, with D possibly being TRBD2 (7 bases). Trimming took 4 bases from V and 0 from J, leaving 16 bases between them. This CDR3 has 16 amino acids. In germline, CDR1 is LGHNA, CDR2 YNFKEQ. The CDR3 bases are TGTGCCAGCAGCCCCTGGGGGGGCGGGAGCTCCTACGAGCAGTACTTC. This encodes CASSPWGGGSSYEQYF.

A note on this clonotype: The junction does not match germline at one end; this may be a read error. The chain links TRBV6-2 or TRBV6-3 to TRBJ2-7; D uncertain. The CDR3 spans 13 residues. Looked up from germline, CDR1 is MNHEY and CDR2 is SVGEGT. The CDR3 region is CASKGGSTYKQYF. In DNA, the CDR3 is TGTGCCAGCAAGGGCGGTAGCACCTACAAGCAGTACTTC.

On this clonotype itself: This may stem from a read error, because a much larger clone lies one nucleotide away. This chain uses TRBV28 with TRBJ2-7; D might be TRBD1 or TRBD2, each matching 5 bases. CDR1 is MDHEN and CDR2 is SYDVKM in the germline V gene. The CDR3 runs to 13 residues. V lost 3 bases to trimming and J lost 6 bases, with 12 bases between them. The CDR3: CASSFSRDGEQYF. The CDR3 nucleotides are TGTGCCAGCAGTTTCAGTAGGGACGGCGAGCAGTACTTC. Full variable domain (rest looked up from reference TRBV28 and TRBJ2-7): DVKVTQSSRYLVKRTGEKVFLECVQDMDHENMFWYRQDPGLGLRLIYFSYDVKMKEKGDIPEGYSVSREKKERFSLILESASTNQTSMYLCASSFSRDGEQYFGPGTRLTVT.